This T cell receptor beta chain was identified in a study of T cell responses to AZD1222 COVID-19 vaccine. Findings of the study overall: Spike as a whole was targeted by vaccine-associated CD4 TCRs, dominant at 160-218 and 743-854. Rises in breadth and depth of Spike-specific TCRs came after two AZD1222 doses. Sampling that yielded the repertoires occurred only after the peak T cell response. Females made up more of the donors, who were largely white British, and clonal diversity may have come out too low.

With respect to this clone: The antigen is not known.

Libraries were prepared by immunoSEQ multiplex PCR; TCRdb keeps only in-frame clonotypes and omits some of them. Altogether 150,000 to 200,000 clones are present, around 90% being singletons, with the ten largest covering less than 4.5%. V lost 5 bases to trimming and J lost 4 bases; unmatched junction nucleotides: 10. Looked up from germline, CDR1 is MNHEY and CDR2 is SMNVEV (reference sequence). The CDR3 is 15 amino acids. The sequenced sample was peripheral blood, obtained 28 days after the second dose of the MenACWY control vaccine. The clonotype comes from an adult who received the MenACWY meningococcal vaccine as a control. The rearrangement joins TRBV27 to TRBJ1-1, with 7 bases fitting TRBD1. The CDR3 loop reads CASSPIGQVGTEAFF. The CDR3 DNA reads as TGTGCCAGCAGTCCGATCGGACAGGTCGGCACTGAAGCTTTCTTT.